This T cell receptor (beta chain) was recovered during a study of regulatory T cells in long-lasting Graves disease. The TCR beta library used iRepertoire HTBI primers with Arm-PCR amplification of CDR3. TCRdb reprocessed the multiplex PCR reads via MiXCR and lists one record per CDR3 protein. Of hundreds of thousands of distinct CDR3 sequences listed, around 21% are singletons. Time point: persistent/refractory GD, antithyroid drugs over 5 years with positive TRAb. Generation of the TCR library employed RNA extracted from PBMCs. Trimming shortened V by 6 bases and J by 3 bases, and 12 bases separated the two germline ends. The CDR3 has 14 amino acids. Germline V gives CDR1 ENHRY, CDR2 SYGVKD. This clonotype was found a few times.

This TCR was sampled from a female donor with Graves disease. The chain is built from TRBV10-3 and TRBJ1-3; tentatively, D is TRBD1 (6 bases). Sequences were derived from peripheral blood mononuclear cells (PBMCs), sampled when the disease was refractory, from a patient treated with antithyroid drugs. Written as DNA, the CDR3 is TGTGCCATCAGGGAAACAGGGAATGGAAACACCATATATTTT. Its protein is CAIRETGNGNTIYF.